Below, one TCR beta chain is given with its context. This sample stems from a study of blood T cell repertoires in COVID-19. The J segment lost 2 bases and the V segment lost 6 bases, leaving 2 bases of the junction unmatched. Per germline, CDR1 KGHDR and CDR2 SFDVKD. CDR3 length equals 13 residues. Original methodology: Estimates of nucleated cell counts were drawn from the amplification of reference gene primers. Sequenced by immunoSEQ multiplex PCR; TCRdb stores in-frame clones only, minus some. V and J calls and clone size are those listed in that table; D and trimming were worked out from the DNA. The data contain roughly 250,000 clones, 85% to 95% of them singletons. This study enrolled people aged about 18 to 100 from around 26 US geographic areas. Participants had their cohort set by participant-reported clinical history.

Sample: PBMCs or T cells enriched from blood (not recorded which). This receptor was identified in a woman aged 18-35 years who had recovered from COVID-19. The V call is TRBV24-1, the J call TRBJ1-1; TRBD1 aligns across 7 bases. CDR3 amino acids: CATSRQGNTEAFF. The CDR3 DNA reads as TGTGCCACCAGTCGACAGGGTAACACTGAAGCTTTCTTT.